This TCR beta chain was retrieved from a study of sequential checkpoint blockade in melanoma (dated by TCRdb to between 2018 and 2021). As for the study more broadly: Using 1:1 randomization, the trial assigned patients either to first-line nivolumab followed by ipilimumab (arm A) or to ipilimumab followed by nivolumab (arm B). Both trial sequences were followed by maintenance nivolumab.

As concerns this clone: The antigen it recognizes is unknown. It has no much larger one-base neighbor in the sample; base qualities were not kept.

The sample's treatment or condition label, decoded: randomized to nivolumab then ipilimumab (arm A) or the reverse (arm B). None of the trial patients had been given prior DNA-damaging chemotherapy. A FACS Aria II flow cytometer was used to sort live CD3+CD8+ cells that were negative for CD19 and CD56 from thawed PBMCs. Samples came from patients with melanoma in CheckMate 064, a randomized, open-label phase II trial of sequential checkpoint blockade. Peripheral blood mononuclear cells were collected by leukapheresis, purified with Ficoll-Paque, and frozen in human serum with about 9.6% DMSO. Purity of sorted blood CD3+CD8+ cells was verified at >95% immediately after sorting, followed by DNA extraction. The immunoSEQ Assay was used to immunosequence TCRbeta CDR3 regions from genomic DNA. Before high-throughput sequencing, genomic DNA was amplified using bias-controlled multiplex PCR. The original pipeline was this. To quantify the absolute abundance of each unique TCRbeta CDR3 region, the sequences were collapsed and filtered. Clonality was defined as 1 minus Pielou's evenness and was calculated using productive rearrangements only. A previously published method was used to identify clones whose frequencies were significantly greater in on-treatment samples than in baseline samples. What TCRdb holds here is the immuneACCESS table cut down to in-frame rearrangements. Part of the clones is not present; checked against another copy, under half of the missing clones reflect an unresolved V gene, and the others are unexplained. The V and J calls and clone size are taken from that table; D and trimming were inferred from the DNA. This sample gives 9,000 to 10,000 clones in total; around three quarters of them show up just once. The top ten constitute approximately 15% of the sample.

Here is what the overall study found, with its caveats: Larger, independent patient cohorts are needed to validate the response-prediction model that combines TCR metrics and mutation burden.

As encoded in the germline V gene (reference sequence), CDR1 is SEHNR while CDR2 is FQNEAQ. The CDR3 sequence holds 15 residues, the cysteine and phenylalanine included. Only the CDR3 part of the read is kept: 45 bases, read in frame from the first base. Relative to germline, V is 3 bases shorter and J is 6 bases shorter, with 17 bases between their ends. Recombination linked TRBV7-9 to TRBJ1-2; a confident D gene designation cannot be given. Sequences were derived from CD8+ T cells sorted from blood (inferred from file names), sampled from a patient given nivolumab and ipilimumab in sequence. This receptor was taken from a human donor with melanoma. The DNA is TGTGCCAGCAGCTTCGCCGGGTCGCAATCTAATGGCTACACCTTC. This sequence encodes CASSFAGSQSNGYTF.